A selection of T cell receptor beta chains follows, all from one sample in a study of Ad26.COV2.S vaccination and SARS-CoV-2 variants. Here immunoSEQ multiplex PCR was the method, and the copy in TCRdb shows in-frame clones only, minus some. The repertoire has around 310,000 clones, almost 90% of them found once; the top ten carry over 5%. Sequenced here: peripheral blood, sampled in a trial of Ad26.COV2.S vaccine versus placebo. Every receptor here comes from a person aged 18-60 years who received the Ad26.COV2.S COVID-19 vaccine or a placebo. Both conserved end residues are part of each CDR3. Each record gives: CDR3 DNA, CDR3 protein, J gene, V gene, clone size, D gene. D genes are given only for firm matches. Rows give clone size only sometimes, using once, few, many, or a class for an expanded clone.

CDR3 DNA: TGTGCCAGCAGCCACGGGGGCCTCGCTCCCCTCCACTTT
CDR3 protein: CASSHGGLAPLHF
J gene: TRBJ1-6
V gene: TRBV14
clone size: few
D gene: -

CDR3 DNA: TGTGCCAGCAGTTCCTGGGGGGGCTCTGGAAACACCATATATTTT
CDR3 protein: CASSSWGGSGNTIYF
J gene: TRBJ1-3
V gene: TRBV6-5
clone size: -
D gene: -

CDR3 DNA: TGTGCCAGCAGTGGGAAGGCGGGGGGCTCCTATAATTCACCCCTCCACTTT
CDR3 protein: CASSGKAGGSYNSPLHF
J gene: TRBJ1-6
V gene: TRBV2
clone size: -
D gene: -

CDR3 DNA: TGTGCCAGCAGCTTAATCCAGCGGGATTCACGGGAGCAGTTCTTC
CDR3 protein: CASSLIQRDSREQFF
J gene: TRBJ2-1
V gene: TRBV7-9
clone size: -
D gene: TRBD2

CDR3 DNA: TGTGCCAGTAGTATAGAAGTAGATCAGCCCCAGCATTTT
CDR3 protein: CASSIEVDQPQHF
J gene: TRBJ1-5
V gene: TRBV19
clone size: few
D gene: -

CDR3 DNA: TGTGCCAGCAGCGGCCCGGGACAGGGATCCGGGGAGCTGTTTTTT
CDR3 protein: CASSGPGQGSGELFF
J gene: TRBJ2-2
V gene: TRBV11-3
clone size: once
D gene: TRBD1

CDR3 DNA: TGTGCCAGCAGCAATGTAGGGACAGGGGAAAAACTGTTTTTT
CDR3 protein: CASSNVGTGEKLFF
J gene: TRBJ1-4
V gene: TRBV7-9
clone size: -
D gene: TRBD1

CDR3 DNA: TGTGCCAGCAGCCCCGACTCTCTTAATGAAAAACTGTTTTTT
CDR3 protein: CASSPDSLNEKLFF
J gene: TRBJ1-4
V gene: TRBV6-6
clone size: -
D gene: -

CDR3 DNA: TGTGCCATCAGCCCCGACAGGGACAATGAGCAGTTCTTC
CDR3 protein: CAISPDRDNEQFF
J gene: TRBJ2-1
V gene: TRBV10-3
clone size: -
D gene: TRBD1

CDR3 DNA: TGCGCCAGCAGCCAATTCGTAGGAAACACTGAAGCTTTCTTT
CDR3 protein: CASSQFVGNTEAFF
J gene: TRBJ1-1
V gene: TRBV4-3
clone size: -
D gene: -

CDR3 DNA: TGCGCCAGCAGCCAAGAACCACGACCACAGGTCGGGAACACTGAAGCTTTCTTT
CDR3 protein: CASSQEPRPQVGNTEAFF
J gene: TRBJ1-1
V gene: TRBV4-3
clone size: -
D gene: -

CDR3 DNA: TGTGCCAGCAGTTTTCTCCTCTCTGGAAACACCATATATTTT
CDR3 protein: CASSFLLSGNTIYF
J gene: TRBJ1-3
V gene: TRBV28
clone size: -
D gene: -

CDR3 DNA: TGCGCCAGCAGCCCCCGGACTGGAAACACCATATATTTT
CDR3 protein: CASSPRTGNTIYF
J gene: TRBJ1-3
V gene: TRBV5-1
clone size: few
D gene: -

CDR3 DNA: TGTGCCAGCAGCCAGAACCGTGGAGCTTTCTTT
CDR3 protein: CASSQNRGAFF
J gene: TRBJ1-1
V gene: TRBV28
clone size: -
D gene: -

CDR3 DNA: TGTGCCAGCAGTAGGGACAGGTCGGGGGTTAGCAATCAGCCCCAGCATTTT
CDR3 protein: CASSRDRSGVSNQPQHF
J gene: TRBJ1-5
V gene: TRBV2
clone size: few
D gene: TRBD1

CDR3 DNA: TGTGCCAGCAGCTTACTAGGGGGGGCTCCGAATGAGCAGTTCTTC
CDR3 protein: CASSLLGGAPNEQFF
J gene: TRBJ2-1
V gene: TRBV7-2
clone size: -
D gene: -

CDR3 DNA: TGCGCCAGCAGCCAAGAAGCGGGGAGCTCCTACAATGAGCAGTTCTTC
CDR3 protein: CASSQEAGSSYNEQFF
J gene: TRBJ2-1
V gene: TRBV4-3
clone size: -
D gene: TRBD2

CDR3 DNA: TGTGCCAGTACCCTCGGGGCGGGCGGCACTGAAGCTTTCTTT
CDR3 protein: CASTLGAGGTEAFF
J gene: TRBJ1-1
V gene: TRBV19
clone size: -
D gene: -

CDR3 DNA: TGTGCCAGCAGTTCCAATACAGGGTCGGAGGGCTACACCTTC
CDR3 protein: CASSSNTGSEGYTF
J gene: TRBJ1-2
V gene: TRBV27
clone size: -
D gene: -

CDR3 DNA: TGTGCCAGCAGCCTCAAGGGGGGGTACGAGACCCAGTACTTC
CDR3 protein: CASSLKGGYETQYF
J gene: TRBJ2-5
V gene: TRBV4-2
clone size: -
D gene: -

CDR3 DNA: TGTGCCAGCAGCTTAACGAGCCCCAACATCCCGACCTTT
CDR3 protein: CASSLTSPNIPTF
J gene: TRBJ1-1
V gene: TRBV11-2
clone size: -
D gene: -

CDR3 DNA: TGTGCCAGCACCCTAGGGTTAGCGGAAAAACTGTTTTTT
CDR3 protein: CASTLGLAEKLFF
J gene: TRBJ1-4
V gene: TRBV2
clone size: -
D gene: -